The clone carrying this T cell receptor beta chain occurred a few times. No antigen is known for it. This entry is derived from a study of naive and memory T cell subsets. The V and J ends lost 5 bases and 1 base, in that order; junction bases with no gene match: 12. Germline V lookup: CDR1 LNHDA, CDR2 SQIVND (reference sequence). The CDR3 loop spans 18 amino acids. Whole-study findings and limits: A few larger clonotypes appeared in naive repertoires, especially CD8, possibly memory cells re-expressing CD45RA.

An equimolar mix of two oligonucleotides served as the beta constant-region primer for TRBC1 and TRBC2. The ligated cDNA underwent four PCR rounds using SP2 and nested alpha and beta constant-region primers. An oligonucleotide with the SP2 primer and a 12-nucleotide UMI was ligated to the cDNA 3' end. Using its own MiXCR run on the UMI-ligation and nested PCR reads, TCRdb lists one record per CDR3 protein. The top ten hold over 0.09% of the sample, which has 140,000 to 150,000 distinct CDR3 sequences, approximately 22% seen once. The sequence was obtained from a human donor in good health. Input material: naive CD4+ T cells from blood. V is TRBV19 and J is TRBJ2-4, with 9 bases fitting TRBD2. Here the CDR3 reads CASSHSGRTTLAKNIQYF. CDR3 bases: TGTGCCAGTAGTCATAGCGGGAGAACAACGCTGGCCAAAAACATTCAGTACTTC. Filled out from reference TRBV19 and TRBJ2-4, the complete variable domain reads DGGITQSPKYLFRKEGQNVTLSCEQNLNHDAMYWYRQDPGQGLRLIYYSQIVNDFQKGDIAEGYSVSREKKESFPLTVTSAQKNPTAFYLCASSHSGRTTLAKNIQYFGAGTRLSVL.